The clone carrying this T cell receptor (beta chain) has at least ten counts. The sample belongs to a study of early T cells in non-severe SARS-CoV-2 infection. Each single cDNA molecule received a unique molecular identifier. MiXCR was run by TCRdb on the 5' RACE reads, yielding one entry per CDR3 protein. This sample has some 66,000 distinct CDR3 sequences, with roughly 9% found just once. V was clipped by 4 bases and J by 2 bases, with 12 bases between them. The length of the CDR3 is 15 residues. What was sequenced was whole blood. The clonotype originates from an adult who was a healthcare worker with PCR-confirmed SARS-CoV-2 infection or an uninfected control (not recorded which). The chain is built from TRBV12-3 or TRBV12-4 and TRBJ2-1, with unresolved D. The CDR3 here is CASSSARGPYNEQFF. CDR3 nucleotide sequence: TGTGCCAGCAGTTCTGCACGCGGCCCCTACAATGAGCAGTTCTTC.